This T cell receptor beta chain was captured in a study of OX40 agonist ivuxolimab in advanced cancers. For the study at large: It was permissible to have had prior anti-PD-1, anti-PD-L1 or anti-CTLA-4 therapy, and approximately 38% had some. Three patients got partial responses; one had hepatocellular carcinoma and two had cutaneous melanoma. Notes on the study in general: Expanded clones belonging to CD8+ T cells outnumbered, on average, those of CD4+.

The method was immunoSEQ multiplex PCR; TCRdb's version includes in-frame clones alone and lacks a portion of them. Among roughly 89,000 clones listed, 70% to 90% were seen once. The CDR3 runs to 16 residues. CDR1 and CDR2 from the germline V gene are LNHDA and SQIVND (reference sequence). The junction had 5 bases not matched to a gene; V was cut back by 6 bases and J by 0 bases. As regards this clone: No antigen is known for it.

Blood sampling took place at baseline, cycle 4 day 1, and cycle 7 day 1. The source material was CD4+ or CD8+ T cells sorted from blood, sampled in a trial of the OX40 agonist ivuxolimab. This TCR was sampled from an adult with an advanced solid tumor such as melanoma, head and neck, liver or kidney cancer. The chain carries TRBV19 and TRBJ2-2, with 9 bases matching TRBD2. This chain's CDR3 is CASSWAGGSNTGELFF. The DNA for the CDR3 is TGTGCCAGTAGCTGGGCGGGAGGGTCGAACACCGGGGAGCTGTTTTTT.